This T cell receptor beta chain comes out of a study of shared clonotypes between healthy human individuals. The CD4+ fraction was divided into a CD45RA+ naive subset and a CD45RA-negative memory subset. Every subset's genomic DNA went evenly onto several immunoSEQ plates. Original methodology: Junction-only immunoSEQ data arrived without quality scores, meaning filtering differed. Some clones are missing from TCRdb's copy, which holds only in-frame ones; the method was immunoSEQ multiplex PCR. Clonal size and the V and J genes are those of that table, whereas D and trimming came from the DNA. The sample shows some 2.1 million clones, about 95% of them seen only once. V was shortened by 6 bases and J by 2 bases, with 11 bases between the two germline ends. Germline V lookup: CDR1 MGHDK, CDR2 SYGVNS. This CDR3 spans 13 amino acids.

The chain links TRBV25-1 to TRBJ2-7; either TRBD1 or TRBD2 may supply D (5 bases each). The material sequenced was naive CD4+ T cells sorted from blood. Documented subset: CD45RA+ positively selected. The sequence came from a man between 18 and 29 years old in good health. CDR3 residues: CASRAGTPYEQYF. The CDR3 DNA reads TGTGCCAGCAGGGCCGGGACCCCCTACGAGCAGTACTTC.